This T cell receptor beta chain was identified during a study of blood T cell repertoires in COVID-19. Overall study: Material from acute and convalescent COVID-19 was sourced from the United States, Italy and Spain. The analysed material was cDNA or gDNA that came from T cells, B-cell-depleted T cells, or PBMCs.

This clone was seen only once. In the original processing: Nucleated cell number was recorded as an estimate derived from reference gene primer amplification. This table comes from immunoSEQ multiplex PCR, and its TCRdb copy is limited to in-frame clones, with some not included. V and J calls and clone size come straight from that table; D and trimming were deduced from the DNA. The table includes about 39,000 clones, 70% to 90% detected once. The receptor comes from a human donor in a cohort sampled during active COVID-19. Material for sequencing was peripheral blood.

This chain's CDR3 is CASTLAVGYEQYF. CDR3 coding DNA: TGTGCCAGCACACTAGCCGTGGGCTACGAGCAGTACTTC. This chain connects TRBV12-3 or TRBV12-4 to TRBJ2-7; a weak D match, TRBD2 (6 bases). V dropped 7 bases and J dropped 3 bases, with 13 bases sitting between them. The CDR3 loop spans 13 amino acids.